What follows are 26 T cell receptor beta chains derived from one specimen sequenced in a study of blood T cell repertoires in COVID-19. The assay was immunoSEQ multiplex PCR, and TCRdb's table has in-frame clones only and misses some. This sample has approximately 380,000 clones; around 84% occur once, and the top ten carry 3.5% to 4%. Sequenced: peripheral blood. These receptors came from a woman aged 18-29 years with acute or convalescent COVID-19.

The chain uses TRBV4-1 and TRBJ1-3; a possible D gene is TRBD1 (6 bases). Trimming stripped 4 bases from V and 3 bases from J, with 13 bases between. The CDR3 consists of 15 residues. Germline V gene data show CDR1 as MGHRA and CDR2 as YSYEKL. The CDR3 loop reads CASSPYRDIGNTIYF. CDR3 DNA: TGCGCCAGCAGCCCATACCGGGACATTGGAAACACCATATATTTT.

V usage is TRBV6-5 and J usage is TRBJ1-2; TRBD1 aligns across 10 bases. This CDR3 region has 15 residues. Germline CDR1 is MNHEY and CDR2 is SVGAGI. V shed 5 bases and J 3 bases; nucleotides not matched to a gene: 6. CDR3 sequence: CASSKLGTGDYGYTF. CDR3 nucleotide sequence: TGTGCCAGCAGTAAACTCGGGACAGGGGACTATGGCTACACCTTC.

V and J are TRBV2 and TRBJ2-4; D uncertain. The CDR3 consists of 14 residues. The germline CDR1 and CDR2 sequences are SNHLY and FYNNEI. Trimming took off 6 bases at V and 0 bases at J, with 9 bases between the two ends. The CDR3 DNA reads TGTGCCAGCAGGACTTCGCTAGCCAAAAACATTCAGTACTTC. It encodes CASRTSLAKNIQYF.

The V and J genes are TRBV4-1 and TRBJ1-2; D unclear. Per the germline V gene, CDR1 is MGHRA and CDR2 is YSYEKL. The CDR3 loop spans 11 amino acids. Between the trimmed V and J ends, which lost 3 bases and 3 bases, there was a span of 2 bases. The CDR3 loop reads CASSHDYGYTF. The CDR3 DNA is TGCGCCAGCAGCCACGACTATGGCTACACCTTC.

The chain employs TRBV27 and TRBJ2-1; 8 nucleotides agree with TRBD2. V shed 2 bases, J shed 8 bases, and the junction held 11 bases outside the gene matches. Germline CDR1 and CDR2: MNHEY and SMNVEV (reference sequence). There are 16 residues in the CDR3. The chain's CDR3 is CASSLVTLAGGDEQFF. In DNA form, the CDR3 reads TGTGCCAGCAGTTTAGTTACCCTAGCGGGTGGGGATGAGCAGTTCTTC.

This clone showed up just once. The chain uses TRBV4-1 and TRBJ1-6; maybe TRBD1 (5 bases). CDR1 is MGHRA and CDR2 is YSYEKL in the germline V gene. The CDR3 is 18 residues long. V was pared by 0 bases and J by 6 bases, with 18 bases between. CDR3 residues: CASSQDARGYTSNSPLHF. CDR3 nucleotide sequence: TGCGCCAGCAGCCAAGATGCTCGGGGGTATACTTCTAATTCACCCCTCCACTTT.

This rearrangement joins TRBV19 to TRBJ2-3, with TRBD2 as a possible D gene (6 bases). Trimming stripped 5 bases from V and 5 bases from J, with 17 bases between. This CDR3 is built from 15 residues. The germline CDR1 and CDR2 sequences are LNHDA and SQIVND (reference sequence). The CDR3 region is CASSPRREEKDTQYF. The DNA for the CDR3 is TGTGCCAGTAGTCCCCGCAGGGAGGAAAAAGATACGCAGTATTTT. The complete variable domain, with remaining parts taken from reference TRBV19 and TRBJ2-3, reads DGGITQSPKYLFRKEGQNVTLSCEQNLNHDAMYWYRQDPGQGLRLIYYSQIVNDFQKGDIAEGYSVSREKKESFPLTVTSAQKNPTAFYLCASSPRREEKDTQYFGPGTRLTVL.

This clone was seen only once. The CDR3 loop is CATSPEQGVTEAFF. The CDR3, as DNA: TGTGCCACCAGCCCTGAACAGGGAGTCACTGAAGCTTTCTTT. The J gene is TRBJ1-1, the V gene TRBV15; weak D call: TRBD1 (6 bases). The V gene's germline CDR1 is LNHNV and CDR2 YYDKDF (reference sequence). With 5 bases removed from V and 4 bases from J, the gap between germline ends came to 14 bases. The CDR3 covers 14 residues.

The chain combines TRBV28 with TRBJ2-6; D remains ambiguous. The germline V and J ends were trimmed by 6 bases and 4 bases, with 13 bases remaining between them. CDR1 and CDR2 (germline): MDHEN, SYDVKM. The CDR3 is 15 amino acids. The CDR3 sequence: CASSHDTPGANVLTF. For the CDR3, the DNA is TGTGCCAGCAGCCATGACACTCCGGGGGCCAACGTCCTGACTTTC.

The CDR3 region is CASSLYARQGSGNTIYF. CDR3 nucleotide sequence: TGTGCCAGCAGCTTATATGCCCGGCAGGGATCTGGAAACACCATATATTTT. This chain joins TRBV11-2 and TRBJ1-3; the D gene is possibly TRBD1 (5 bases). From germline, CDR1 is SGHAT and CDR2 FQNNGV. V dropped 2 bases and J dropped 1 base, with 15 bases sitting between them. This CDR3 is built from 17 residues. Combining the CDR3 with reference TRBV11-2 and TRBJ1-3 gives the whole variable domain EAGVAQSPRYKIIEKRQSVAFWCNPISGHATLYWYQQILGQGPKLLIQFQNNGVVDDSQLPKDRFSAERLKGVDSTLKIQPAKLEDSAVYLCASSLYARQGSGNTIYFGEGSWLTVV.

This rearrangement joins TRBV4-1 to TRBJ2-2; possibly TRBD1 for D (6 bases). V was trimmed by 0 bases and J by 4 bases, leaving 15 bases between them. Per the germline V gene, CDR1 is MGHRA and CDR2 is YSYEKL. The CDR3 is 17 residues long. In DNA, the CDR3 is TGCGCCAGCAGCCAAGAAGCCCCAGGGGTTGGCACCGGGGAGCTGTTTTTT. Amino acids: CASSQEAPGVGTGELFF.

The chain combines TRBV9 with TRBJ2-7; 10 bases are a match to TRBD2. The CDR3 loop spans 14 amino acids. V dropped 0 bases and J dropped 4; count of bases not matched to a gene: 1. Germline CDR1 reads SGDLS; CDR2 reads YYNGEE. This chain's CDR3 is CASSVAAGGYEQYF. The CDR3 coding sequence is TGTGCCAGCAGCGTAGCAGCGGGAGGGTACGAGCAGTACTTC.

The V call is TRBV4-1, the J call TRBJ1-1; D is ambiguous. The V gene lost 2 bases and the J gene lost 4 bases, with 8 bases spanning the gap. The V gene's germline CDR1 is MGHRA and CDR2 YSYEKL. This CDR3 region has 13 residues. This CDR3 reads CASSQSRGTEAFF. The CDR3 bases are TGCGCCAGCAGCCAATCCAGAGGCACTGAAGCTTTCTTT.

V gene TRBV9 combines with J gene TRBJ2-3; 7 nucleotides align to TRBD1. The CDR3 totals 15 residues. From germline, CDR1 is SGDLS and CDR2 YYNGEE. Trimming at V came to 0 bases and at J to 1 base, leaving 2 bases not matched to a gene. CDR3 in amino acids: CASSVEGGGTDTQYF. The CDR3 bases are TGTGCCAGCAGCGTAGAAGGGGGCGGCACAGATACGCAGTATTTT.

The V gene is TRBV29-1, the J gene TRBJ2-1; 9 positions agree with TRBD2. This CDR3 spans 19 amino acids. Trimming took 3 bases from V and 0 from J; bases not matched to a gene: 15. Germline CDR1 reads SQVTM; CDR2 reads ANQGSEA. CDR3 nucleotides: TGCAGCGTTGACGCTGACCCCGCTAGCGGGGCTAGCTCCTACAATGAGCAGTTCTTC. Its translation is CSVDADPASGASSYNEQFF.

This rearrangement joins TRBV9 to TRBJ1-2; the D is unclear. Looked up from germline, CDR1 is SGDLS and CDR2 is YYNGEE. This CDR3 comprises 13 residues. Between the trimmed V and J ends, which lost 4 bases and 5 bases, there was a span of 12 bases. The CDR3 coding sequence is TGTGCCAGCAGCCCCCAGGCGGGTTATGGCTACACCTTC. This translates into CASSPQAGYGYTF.

V and J are TRBV5-1 and TRBJ2-1, with D maybe TRBD1 (6 bases). The CDR3 runs to 15 residues. Germline V gives CDR1 SGHRS, CDR2 YFSETQ. Between the trimmed V and J ends, which lost 4 bases and 6 bases, there was a span of 17 bases. This CDR3 is CASSGDTGKSNEQFF. CDR3 DNA sequence: TGCGCCAGCAGCGGGGACACGGGAAAGTCCAATGAGCAGTTCTTC.

The rearrangement links TRBV4-1 to TRBJ1-2; a weak D match, TRBD1 (6 bases). The CDR3 spans 15 residues. Germline assignment: CDR1 MGHRA and CDR2 YSYEKL. The V end was cut by 0 bases, the J end by 1 base, with 9 bases between. The CDR3 reads CASSQEPRGNYGYTF. In DNA, the CDR3 is TGCGCCAGCAGCCAAGAACCCAGGGGTAACTATGGCTACACCTTC.

This chain joins TRBV6-5 and TRBJ1-3; D might be TRBD1 (6 bases). V lost 8 bases and J 0 bases, leaving 11 bases between the germline ends. The CDR3 runs 14 residues. Germline-derived CDR1 and CDR2 are MNHEY and SVGAGI. CDR3 protein: CASATGISGNTIYF. DNA for the CDR3: TGTGCCAGCGCCACAGGGATCTCTGGAAACACCATATATTTT.

This clone appeared a few times. V usage is TRBV6-5 and J usage is TRBJ2-2; 10 positions match TRBD1. The CDR3 runs to 15 residues. After removal of 6 bases from V and 4 bases from J, the junction contained 5 bases not matched to a gene. The germline CDR1 and CDR2 sequences are MNHEY and SVGAGI. The CDR3, as DNA: TGTGCCAGCAGGACGGGACAGGGGTTCACCGGGGAGCTGTTTTTT. Protein product: CASRTGQGFTGELFF.

Points on this clone: At one end the junction does not follow the germline gene, possibly because of a read error. The chain recombines TRBV20-1 with TRBJ2-3; 7 bases are a match to TRBD1. From germline, CDR1 is DFQATT and CDR2 SNEGSKA (reference sequence). The CDR3 covers 9 residues. CDR3 in DNA: TGCAGTGCTTGTCCGGGACAGACGTTT. The encoded protein is CSACPGQTF.

The chain links TRBV30 to TRBJ2-2, with a tentative D call TRBD1 (5 bases). Germline CDR1 and CDR2: GTSNPN and SVGIG (reference sequence). Deletions cut 6 bases from V and 5 bases from J, with 16 bases between. CDR3 length equals 14 residues. The CDR3 loop reads CACNDLRGTGELFF. The CDR3, as DNA: TGTGCCTGTAACGACTTAAGGGGAACCGGGGAGCTGTTTTTT. The full variable domain, its missing parts supplied by reference TRBV30 and TRBJ2-2, is SQTIHQWPATLVQPVGSPLSLECTVEGTSNPNLYWYRQAAGRGLQLLFYSVGIGQISSEVPQNLSASRPQDRQFILSSKKLLLSDSGFYLCACNDLRGTGELFFGEGSRLTVL.

The chain joins TRBV15 to TRBJ2-7, with 12 positions matching TRBD1. Trimming at V came to 1 base and at J to 4 bases, leaving 8 bases not matched to a gene. Germline V gene data show CDR1 as LNHNV and CDR2 as YYDKDF (reference sequence). The length of the CDR3 is 17 residues. The CDR3 bases are TGTGCCACCAGCAGAGGGGCCGGGACAGGGGGCATATACGAGCAGTACTTC. As protein: CATSRGAGTGGIYEQYF.

This clone occurred a few times. The chain combines TRBV30 with TRBJ1-2, with 7 bases fitting TRBD1. This CDR3 has 13 amino acids. Germline V gene lookup returns CDR1 GTSNPN and CDR2 SVGIG (reference sequence). Germline trimming cut 1 base from V and 7 bases from J; bases unmatched to any gene: 6. CDR3 loop: CAWSGPEGAGYTF. Written as DNA, the CDR3 is TGTGCCTGGAGTGGCCCCGAGGGGGCTGGCTACACCTTC.

This rearrangement joins TRBV7-8 to TRBJ1-3; perhaps TRBD1 as D (6 bases). The CDR3 is 15 amino acids. Deletions cut 5 bases from V and 2 bases from J, with 13 bases between. Looked up from germline, CDR1 is SGHVS and CDR2 is FQNEAQ. The CDR3 DNA follows: TGTGCCAGCAGCATTGCAGGGGCTACTGGAAACACCATATATTTT. This encodes CASSIAGATGNTIYF. The full variable domain, completed using reference TRBV7-8 and TRBJ1-3, is GAGVSQSPRYKVAKRGQDVALRCDPISGHVSLFWYQQALGQGPEFLTYFQNEAQLDKSGLPSDRFFAERPEGSVSTLKIQRTQQEDSAVYLCASSIAGATGNTIYFGEGSWLTVV.

The chain joins TRBV13 to TRBJ2-3, with a possible D match to TRBD1 (6 bases). Germline loops: CDR1 PRHDT, CDR2 FYEKMQ (reference sequence). There are 15 residues in the CDR3. V dropped 1 base and J dropped 2 bases, with 10 bases sitting between them. The CDR3 nucleotides read TGTGCCAGCAGCTTAGCCGGGACACCCACAGATACGCAGTATTTT. Its translation is CASSLAGTPTDTQYF.